One sample yielded the 3 T cell receptor beta chains listed below, sequenced in a study of T cell responses to AZD1222 COVID-19 vaccine. Here immunoSEQ multiplex PCR was the method, and the copy in TCRdb shows in-frame clones only, minus some. The sample has approximately 190,000 clones; about nine tenths are singletons. The source was peripheral blood, collected on day 0 of MenACWY control vaccination. All receptors come from an adult in good health.

This clone was seen a few times. The chain employs TRBV9 and TRBJ1-4; D call uncertain. V lost 3 bases and J 4 bases, leaving 7 bases between the germline ends. This CDR3 is 13 amino acids long. CDR1 SGDLS and CDR2 YYNGEE come from the germline V gene. CDR3 sequence reads: CASSAWDNEKLFF. The CDR3 DNA sequence: TGTGCCAGCAGCGCCTGGGATAATGAAAAACTGTTTTTT.

V is TRBV2 and J is TRBJ1-3, with 7 bases aligning to TRBD1. Unmatched junction bases numbered 4, after V lost 6 bases and J lost 2 bases. Germline V gene sequence: CDR1 SNHLY, CDR2 FYNNEI. This CDR3 region has 14 residues. DNA for the CDR3: TGTGCCAGCAGGTCCGGGACAGCTGGAAACACCATATATTTT. It codes for CASRSGTAGNTIYF. Full variable domain (remainder filled in from reference TRBV2 and TRBJ1-3): EPEVTQTPSHQVTQMGQEVILRCVPISNHLYFYWYRQILGQKVEFLVSFYNNEISEKSEIFDDQFSVERPDGSNFTLKIRSTKLEDSAMYFCASRSGTAGNTIYFGEGSWLTVV.

V is TRBV5-1 and J is TRBJ2-7; D possibly uses TRBD1 or TRBD2 (5 bases each). The germline V and J ends were trimmed by 6 bases and 7 bases, with 14 bases remaining between them. The CDR3 totals 12 residues. The germline CDR1 and CDR2 sequences are SGHRS and YFSETQ. The CDR3 sequence: CASMGVNGEQYF. In DNA, the CDR3 is TGCGCCAGCATGGGGGTTAATGGGGAGCAGTACTTC.